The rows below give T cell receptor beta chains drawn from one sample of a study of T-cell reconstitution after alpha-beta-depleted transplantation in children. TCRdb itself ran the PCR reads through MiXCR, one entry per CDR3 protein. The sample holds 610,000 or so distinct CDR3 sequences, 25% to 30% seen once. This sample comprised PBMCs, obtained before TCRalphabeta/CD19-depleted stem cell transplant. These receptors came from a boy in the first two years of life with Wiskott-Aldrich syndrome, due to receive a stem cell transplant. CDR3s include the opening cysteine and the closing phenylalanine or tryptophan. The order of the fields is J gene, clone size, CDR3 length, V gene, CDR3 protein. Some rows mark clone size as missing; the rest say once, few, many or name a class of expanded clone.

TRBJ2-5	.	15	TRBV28	CASSRSLAGGETQYF
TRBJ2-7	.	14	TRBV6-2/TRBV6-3	CASRSIGARYEQYF
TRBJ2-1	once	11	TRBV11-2	CASSPGTSEFF
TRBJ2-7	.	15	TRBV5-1	CASSSAGGSSYEQYF
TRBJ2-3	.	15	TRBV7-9	CASSLGRRETDTQYF
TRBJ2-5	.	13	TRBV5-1	CASSLGTGEDQYF
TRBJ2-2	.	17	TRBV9	CASSVRAGAGNTGELFF
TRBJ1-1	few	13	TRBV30	CAWTEQGAPEAFF
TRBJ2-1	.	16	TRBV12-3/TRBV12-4	CASSPPGLAVINEQFF
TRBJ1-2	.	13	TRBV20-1	CSAKNRGRPGYTF